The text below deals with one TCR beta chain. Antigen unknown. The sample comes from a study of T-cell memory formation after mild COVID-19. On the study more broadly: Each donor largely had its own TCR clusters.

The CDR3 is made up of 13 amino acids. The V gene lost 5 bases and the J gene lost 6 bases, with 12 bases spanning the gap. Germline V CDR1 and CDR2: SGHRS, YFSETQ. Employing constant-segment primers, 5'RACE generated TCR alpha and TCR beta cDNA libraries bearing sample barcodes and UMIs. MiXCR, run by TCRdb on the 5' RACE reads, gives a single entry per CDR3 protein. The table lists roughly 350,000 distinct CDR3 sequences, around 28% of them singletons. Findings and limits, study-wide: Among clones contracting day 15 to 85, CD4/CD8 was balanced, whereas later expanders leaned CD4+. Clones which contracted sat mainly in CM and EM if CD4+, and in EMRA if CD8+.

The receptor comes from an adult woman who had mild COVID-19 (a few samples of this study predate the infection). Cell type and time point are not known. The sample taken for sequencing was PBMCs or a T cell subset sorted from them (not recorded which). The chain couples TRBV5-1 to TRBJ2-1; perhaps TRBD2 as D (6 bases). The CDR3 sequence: CASRHGGVNEQFF. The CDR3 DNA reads TGCGCCAGCAGACACGGAGGGGTCAATGAGCAGTTCTTC.